The 6 T cell receptor beta chains given below trace back to one sample, sequenced in a study of CD8+ T cells in alopecia areata. Following RNA extraction, reverse transcription yielded cDNA that acted as the sequencing template. The repertoire was sequenced with immunoSEQ multiplex PCR; TCRdb's copy has only in-frame clones and lacks some. The repertoire holds under 200,000 clones, with roughly 60% as singletons. Treatment specified: oral pan-JAK inhibitor, 5-10 mg twice daily. The source was CD4+ T cells sorted from blood, collected at week 24, from a patient treated with tofacitinib. Receptors originate from a human donor with alopecia areata.

The V gene is TRBV5-1, the J gene TRBJ2-7; 7 bases match TRBD2. The CDR3 length is 15 residues. Germline V gene sequence: CDR1 SGHRS, CDR2 YFSETQ. V shed 3 bases, J shed 6 bases, and the junction held 12 bases outside the gene matches. DNA for the CDR3: TGCGCCAGCAGCTACGGAGGACGGGGGGACCCCGAGCAGTACTTC. This gives the protein CASSYGGRGDPEQYF.

V and J are TRBV6-5 and TRBJ1-1; D unresolved. Trimming pared 6 bases from V and 8 bases from J, leaving 13 bases between. The CDR3 is made up of 12 amino acids. CDR1 and CDR2 (germline): MNHEY, SVGAGI. Written as DNA, the CDR3 is TGTGCCAGCAGCCCTGGACGTACCGAAGCTTTCTTT. It specifies CASSPGRTEAFF.

The genes are TRBV18 and TRBJ1-1; tentatively, D is TRBD1 (6 bases). Germline-derived CDR1 and CDR2 are KGHSH and LQKENI. Trimming stripped 0 bases from V and 8 bases from J, with 7 bases between. The CDR3 loop spans 12 amino acids. The CDR3 bases are TGTGCCAGCTCACCACCGGGACAAGAAGCTTTCTTT. It encodes CASSPPGQEAFF.

The chain couples TRBV25-1 to TRBJ2-4; D is perhaps TRBD2 (5 bases). Trimming removed 6 bases from V and 0 bases from J, with 21 bases in between. The germline V gene encodes CDR1 MGHDK and CDR2 SYGVNS. There are 18 residues in the CDR3. The CDR3 loop reads CASSAGGFGEIAKNIQYF. In nucleotides, the CDR3 is TGTGCCAGCAGCGCTGGCGGGTTCGGCGAGATAGCCAAAAACATTCAGTACTTC.

The rearrangement joins TRBV25-1 to TRBJ1-2; D gene ambiguous. V lost 3 bases to trimming and J lost 5 bases, with 7 bases between them. This CDR3 comprises 12 residues. The V gene's germline CDR1 is MGHDK and CDR2 SYGVNS. CDR3 sequence (DNA): TGTGCCAGCAGTGACCCGGCGTATGGCTACACCTTC. Its translation: CASSDPAYGYTF.

The J gene is TRBJ1-6, the V gene TRBV5-1; no definite D call. V lost 4 bases, J lost 9 bases, and 17 bases lay in between. Germline-derived CDR1 and CDR2 are SGHRS and YFSETQ. There are 15 residues in the CDR3. CDR3 amino acids: CASSLDVQNGSPLHF. The CDR3 region has the DNA TGCGCCAGCAGCCTGGACGTACAAAATGGTTCACCCCTCCACTTT.